The clone carrying this TCR beta chain came up once. The entry originates in a study of CD8 T cells in Susac syndrome. RNA was extracted with the RNeasy kit, and a quantity of about 0.45 to 1 ug was reverse transcribed using random hexamers. From the immunoSEQ multiplex PCR reads, TCRdb called clonotypes with MiXCR, one entry per CDR3 protein. The sample lists some 70,000 distinct CDR3 sequences, about 94% occurring once. The sequenced sample consisted of CD8+ T cells from PBMCs. The TCR sequence derives from a human donor with multiple sclerosis.

CDR3 in amino acids: CASSGALAGGYNEQFF. The CDR3 region has the DNA TGTGCCAGCAGTGGGGCCCTAGCGGGAGGCTACAATGAGCAGTTCTTC. This sequence joins TRBV2 and TRBJ2-1; the match to TRBD2 covers 11 bases. This CDR3 has 16 amino acids. Germline V gene data show CDR1 as SNHLY and CDR2 as FYNNEI. With V trimmed by 4 bases and J by 3 bases, 5 bases remained unmatched.